This TCR beta chain was sequenced for a study of human T cells and chemical hapten exposure. At the level of the study: Per-sample TCR yields varied mainly from small pooled library volume differences.

There are many counts of this clonotype. What it binds is not known. Individual cDNA molecules each carried unique molecular identifiers attached by the library. TCRdb processed the RACE reads anew with MiXCR; each CDR3 protein has one entry. The sample consists of a few hundred thousand distinct CDR3 sequences, roughly 6% of them appearing once. Study-wide results and caveats: TCRs exceeding a frequency of 1 in 1000 stayed unchanged under DPC sensitization.

Sample time point: pre-sensitization, week 0. Regarding treatment: therapeutic diphenylcyclopropenone sensitization with weekly scalp DPC. Germline V gene lookup returns CDR1 MNHNY and CDR2 SVGAGI (reference sequence). The V and J ends lost 6 bases and 4 bases respectively, with 15 bases between them. The CDR3 has 14 residues. Sequencing used whole blood, obtained in connection with sensitization to the hapten diphenylcyclopropenone (DPC). This chain connects TRBV6-6 to TRBJ1-2; D is unclear. This sequence was found in a woman between 18 and 29 years old with alopecia areata. Some clones in this sample may be carry-over from other donors' samples. CDR3 residues: CASSPSTGPYGYTF. The CDR3, as DNA: TGTGCCAGCAGCCCGAGTACCGGTCCCTATGGCTACACCTTC.